Presented here are 2 T cell receptor beta chains from one specimen sequenced in a study of T cell changes during pregnancy in multiple sclerosis. Profiling relied on immunoSEQ multiplex PCR, and the TCRdb table lists in-frame clones only, not all of them. The data show roughly 110,000 clones, more than 85% seen once. The specimen comprised peripheral blood, sampled in the third trimester of pregnancy. The receptor source for this set is a female donor with multiple sclerosis, enrolled in a pregnancy study.

The CDR3 loop reads CASSSLSGGSYNEQFF. The CDR3 DNA sequence: TGCGCCAGCAGCTCCCTTAGCGGGGGGTCCTACAATGAGCAGTTCTTC. This chain connects TRBV5-1 to TRBJ2-1; 10 bases are shared with TRBD2. Germline V gives CDR1 SGHRS, CDR2 YFSETQ. CDR3 length equals 16 residues. After removal of 3 bases from V and 1 base from J, the junction contained 4 bases not matched to a gene.

V is TRBV2 and J is TRBJ2-5, with 7 nucleotides matching TRBD2. This CDR3 is built from 16 residues. V lost 1 base, J lost 5 bases, and 10 bases stayed unmatched. Per the germline V gene, CDR1 is SNHLY and CDR2 is FYNNEI. CDR3 protein: CASSEGGGTLRETQYF. CDR3 DNA: TGTGCCAGCAGTGAAGGGGGAGGGACCCTCCGGGAGACCCAGTACTTC.